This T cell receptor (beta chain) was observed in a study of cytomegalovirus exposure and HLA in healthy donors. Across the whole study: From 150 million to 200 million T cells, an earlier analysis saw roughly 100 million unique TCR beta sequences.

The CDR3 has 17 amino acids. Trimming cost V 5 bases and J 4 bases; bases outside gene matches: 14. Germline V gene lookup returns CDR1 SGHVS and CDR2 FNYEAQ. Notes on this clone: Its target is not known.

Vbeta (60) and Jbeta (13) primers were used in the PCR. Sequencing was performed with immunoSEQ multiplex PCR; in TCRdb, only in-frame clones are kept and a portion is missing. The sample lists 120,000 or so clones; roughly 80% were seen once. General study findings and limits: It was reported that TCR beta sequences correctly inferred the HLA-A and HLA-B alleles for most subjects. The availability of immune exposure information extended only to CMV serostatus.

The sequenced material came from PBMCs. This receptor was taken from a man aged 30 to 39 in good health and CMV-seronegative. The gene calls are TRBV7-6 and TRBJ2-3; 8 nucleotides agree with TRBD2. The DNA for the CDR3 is TGTGCCAGCAGCCACCCCGGGGGGGCCAAGTCGGCAGATACGCAGTATTTT. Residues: CASSHPGGAKSADTQYF.